The rows below give T cell receptor beta chains drawn from one sample of a study of blood T cells in healthy people across ages. TCRdb re-derived calls from the 5' RACE reads in MiXCR, one entry per CDR3 protein. The repertoire holds around 1,500,000 distinct CDR3 sequences, about 40% seen once, with 7% to 9% in the top ten. Sequenced material: blood. These receptor sequences come from a woman under 30 in good health. Both conserved end residues are part of each CDR3. The order of the fields is V gene, D gene, J gene, clone size, CDR3 DNA, CDR3 protein. A D gene is named only where the DNA matches it firmly. Size is stated for part of the rows, as once, few or many counts, or as a class when the clone is expanded.

>TRBV3-1|.|TRBJ1-2|.
TGTGCCAGCAGCCAAGAAAGGGGAGATGGCTACACCTTC
CASSQERGDGYTF
>TRBV20-1|.|TRBJ2-7|few
TGCAGTGCCTGTCCTTCGGCCTCCTACGAGCAGTACTTC
CSACPSASYEQYF
>TRBV29-1|.|TRBJ1-3|.
TGCAGCGTTGAAGATGTAGAAGGCATCCGGATCAGGGGAAACACCATATATTTT
CSVEDVEGIRIRGNTIYF
>TRBV20-1|.|TRBJ1-5|.
TGCAGTGCTAGAGCCCAGGTTAGCAATCAGCCCCAGCATTTT
CSARAQVSNQPQHF
>TRBV3-1|.|TRBJ2-3|.
TGTGCCAGCAGCCAAGAATGGCTCAACGGGCGAACAGATACGCAGTATTTT
CASSQEWLNGRTDTQYF
>TRBV5-1|TRBD1|TRBJ2-5|few
TGCGCCAGCAGCTTAGGTAGTAGGACAGGCGGAAAGACCCAGTACTTC
CASSLGSRTGGKTQYF
>TRBV19|.|TRBJ2-3|few
TGTGCCAGTAGTATTTTGTCCAGCACAGATACGCAGTATTTT
CASSILSSTDTQYF
>TRBV12-3/TRBV12-4|.|TRBJ2-4|few
TGTGCCAGCAGTCACTTGACAGGCCGAATGCTGGGGCAGTACTTC
CASSHLTGRMLGQYF
>TRBV25-1|.|TRBJ1-3|once
TGTGCCAGCAGTGAAATGGAGGGAAACACCATATATTTT
CASSEMEGNTIYF
>TRBV13|TRBD2|TRBJ2-1|.
TGTGCCAGCAGCGCAGTTTTAGCGGGGGGGCCAGGGGAGCAGTTCTTC
CASSAVLAGGPGEQFF
>TRBV20-1|.|TRBJ2-5|.
TGCAGTGCTAGAGATGATGAGGAGACCCAGTACTTC
CSARDDEETQYF
>TRBV20-1|TRBD2|TRBJ2-7|.
TGCAGTGCTATCCGGAACCTAGCGGAAACCTACGAGCAGTACTTC
CSAIRNLAETYEQYF
>TRBV29-1|.|TRBJ1-2|.
TGCAGCGTTGAAGGGACTAACTGTGGCTACACCTTC
CSVEGTNCGYTF
>TRBV4-2|TRBD2|TRBJ2-5|few
TGTGCCAGCAGCCAAGAACCACTAGCGGGGGGGCCAGAGACCCAGTACTTC
CASSQEPLAGGPETQYF
>TRBV28|TRBD2|TRBJ2-5|.
TGTGCCAGCAGTCCTAGGTCGTGGCTCGGGGGGCAAGAGACCCAGTACTTC
CASSPRSWLGGQETQYF
>TRBV29-1|TRBD1|TRBJ2-5|.
TGCAGCGTTGAACCTCGGGACAGGGGGTCCCAAGAGACCCAGTACTTC
CSVEPRDRGSQETQYF
>TRBV5-1|TRBD1|TRBJ1-2|many
TGCGCCAGCAGGAAAACAGGGGGCGCGAACTATGGCTACACCTTC
CASRKTGGANYGYTF
>TRBV12-3/TRBV12-4|.|TRBJ1-6|few
TGTGCCAGCAAAAGAGGGCCCTCACCCCTCCACTTT
CASKRGPSPLHF
>TRBV2|.|TRBJ1-2|few
TGTGCCAGCAGGAGAGACAGGAGTAATATATTCTATGGCTACACCTTC
CASRRDRSNIFYGYTF
>TRBV20-1|.|TRBJ2-6|few
TGCAGTGCGGGGATCTACCACTCTGGGGCCAACGTCCTGACTTTC
CSAGIYHSGANVLTF
>TRBV14|.|TRBJ2-7|.
TGTGCCAGCAGCCAAGTGGCCAAGGGCGAGCAGTACTTC
CASSQVAKGEQYF
>TRBV11-3|.|TRBJ2-7|once
TGTGCCAGCAGCAGAGGGGTCTCCTACGAGCAGTACTTC
CASSRGVSYEQYF
>TRBV20-1|.|TRBJ1-1|.
TGCAGTGCTTCCAAACAGGGTTTTACTGAAGCTTTCTTT
CSASKQGFTEAFF
>TRBV29-1|.|TRBJ2-1|.
TGCAGCGTTGGTGGCGGGCCGTTCTCCTACAATGAGCAGTTCTTC
CSVGGGPFSYNEQFF
>TRBV29-1|.|TRBJ2-1|.
TGCAGCGCTCCACACCTTAGCGGAAGCTACAATGAGCAGTTCTTC
CSAPHLSGSYNEQFF
>TRBV11-2|.|TRBJ1-2|.
TGTGCCAGCAGCGTAGGTCTTCTCTATGGCTACACCTTC
CASSVGLLYGYTF
>TRBV12-3/TRBV12-4|.|TRBJ2-7|many
TGTGCCAGCAGTCGTTCTCCGATCACCTACGAGCAGTACTTC
CASSRSPITYEQYF
>TRBV12-3/TRBV12-4|.|TRBJ1-4|few
TGTGCCAGCAGTCCTACAGGGACTCACGAAAAACTGTTTTTT
CASSPTGTHEKLFF
>TRBV6-5|.|TRBJ2-1|few
TGTGCCAGCAGTAGGAGGAGCAATGAGCAGTTCTTC
CASSRRSNEQFF
>TRBV11-2|TRBD1|TRBJ1-1|once
TGTGCCAGCAGCGCTACAGGGGGGGGAGCTTTCTTT
CASSATGGGAFF
>TRBV20-1|.|TRBJ2-5|.
TGCAGTGCTAGAGACGAGAAAAAAGAGACCCAGTACTTC
CSARDEKKETQYF
>TRBV3-1|TRBD1|TRBJ1-1|once
TGTGCCAGCAGCCGACCGGGGACAGGAGGAACTGAAGCTTTCTTT
CASSRPGTGGTEAFF
>TRBV6-4|.|TRBJ2-1|many
TGTGCCAGCAGTGAGGGCTCTAGCTCCTACAATGAGCAGTTCTTC
CASSEGSSSYNEQFF
>TRBV18|TRBD2|TRBJ2-1|many
TGTGCCAGCAGCCCTGGGGGGGACAATGAGCAGTTCTTC
CASSPGGDNEQFF
>TRBV6-5|.|TRBJ2-1|.
TGTGCCAGCGTCAACTACAATGAGCAGTTCTTC
CASVNYNEQFF
>TRBV5-1|.|TRBJ2-1|few
TGCGCCAGCAGCCCCAGGGGCTGGAGCTCCTACAATGAGCAGTTCTTC
CASSPRGWSSYNEQFF
>TRBV10-3|.|TRBJ1-2|few
TGTGCCATCAGTGACCTCGTGGGGGTTGGTGGCTACACCTTC
CAISDLVGVGGYTF
>TRBV20-1|.|TRBJ1-5|.
TGCAGTGCTAGTGGGGGGTCGCAGCCCCAGCATTTT
CSASGGSQPQHF
>TRBV20-1|TRBD2|TRBJ2-3|few
TGCAGTGCTAGAGATTTGGGAAGCGGGAGAAGTAGAGATACGCAGTATTTT
CSARDLGSGRSRDTQYF
>TRBV5-1|TRBD2|TRBJ2-5|.
TGCGCCAGCAGCTTGGCCTTGACTAGCGGGACCAAAGAGACCCAGTACTTC
CASSLALTSGTKETQYF
>TRBV29-1|.|TRBJ2-1|few
TGCAGCGACCTACAATACAATGAGCAGTTCTTC
CSDLQYNEQFF